Shown below are 22 T cell receptor beta chains from a single sample sequenced in a study of T cells expressing NK-cell markers. Reanalyzing the 5' RACE reads, TCRdb keeps one entry per CDR3 protein, without DNA. The specimen's table records hundreds of thousands of distinct CDR3 sequences. The sequenced sample was blood T cells: a sorted CD56 or NKG2C T cell subset, CD4+ or CD8+ T cells, or bulk PBMC T cells (not recorded which). These receptors were taken from a woman between 18 and 69 years old in good health.

V gene TRBV7-9 combines with J gene TRBJ2-3. Germline-derived CDR1 and CDR2 are SEHNR and FQNEAQ (reference sequence). The length of the CDR3 is 15 residues. Here the CDR3 reads CASSLLGLDTDTQYF.

The V gene is TRBV15, the J gene TRBJ2-7; no DNA is available, so the TRBD2 call from TCRdb remains unchecked. The CDR3 consists of 15 residues. Per germline, CDR1 LNHNV and CDR2 YYDKDF (reference sequence). CDR3 loop: CATSREAGLSYEQYF. Supplemented by reference TRBV15 and TRBJ2-7, the full variable domain reads DAMVIQNPRYQVTQFGKPVTLSCSQTLNHNVMYWYQQKSSQAPKLLFHYYDKDFNNEADTPDNFQSRRPNTSFCFLDIRSPGLGDTAMYLCATSREAGLSYEQYFGPGTRLTVT.

This chain connects TRBV20-1 to TRBJ2-3. The length of the CDR3 is 11 residues. CDR1 is DFQATT and CDR2 is SNEGSKA in the germline V gene (reference sequence). The CDR3: CSAPRGDTQYF.

V and J are TRBV7-2 and TRBJ2-2; checking the TCRdb D call of TRBD1 is not possible without DNA. Germline CDR1 reads SGHTA; CDR2 reads FQGNSA. CDR3 length: 14 residues. The CDR3 reads CASSRTGKAGELFF.

The rearrangement joins TRBV20-1 to TRBJ2-5; the TCRdb call, TRBD1, lacks DNA for checking. CDR1 DFQATT and CDR2 SNEGSKA come from the germline V gene (reference sequence). This CDR3 spans 13 amino acids. This CDR3 is CSALPGAPETQYF.

The V call is TRBV28, the J call TRBJ2-7. This CDR3 spans 13 amino acids. CDR1 is MDHEN and CDR2 is SYDVKM in the germline V gene. CDR3 sequence: CASSLGRDYEQYF.

This chain uses TRBV12-3 or TRBV12-4 with TRBJ2-6. The CDR3 consists of 19 residues. The CDR3 loop is CASSLAKSGYRSGANVLTF.

The genes are TRBV14 and TRBJ1-1. From germline, CDR1 is SGHDN and CDR2 FVKESK. The CDR3 contains 13 residues. CDR3 region: CAIDRYQNTEAFF.

The rearrangement links TRBV20-1 to TRBJ2-7; without DNA, the TCRdb call of TRBD1 cannot be checked. The CDR3 loop spans 13 amino acids. Germline values: CDR1 DFQATT, CDR2 SNEGSKA (reference sequence). The CDR3 loop reads CSARSGAGYEQYF.

Here the CDR3 reads CSARGQLEAFF. V usage is TRBV20-1 and J usage is TRBJ1-1; TCRdb's D gene call, TRBD1, goes unchecked for lack of DNA. The CDR3 is 11 amino acids. CDR1 DFQATT and CDR2 SNEGSKA come from the germline V gene (reference sequence).

The CDR3 sequence is CASSETGGYQPQHF. The chain couples TRBV10-2 to TRBJ1-5; the D call from TCRdb, TRBD1, cannot be confirmed without DNA. CDR1 is WSHSY and CDR2 is SAAADI in the germline V gene. The CDR3 length is 14 residues.

The chain recombines TRBV12-3 or TRBV12-4 with TRBJ2-2; no DNA is available, so the TRBD1 call from TCRdb remains unchecked. CDR3 length equals 16 residues. CDR3 in amino acids: CASSHPTGWNTGELFF.

The gene calls are TRBV28 and TRBJ2-7. The CDR3 runs 11 residues. The germline V gene has CDR1 MDHEN and CDR2 SYDVKM. The CDR3 sequence is CASSLWEEQYF.

The chain recombines TRBV6-4 with TRBJ1-4; TCRdb's assignment of TRBD1 cannot be checked, as there is no DNA. Germline V gives CDR1 MRHNA, CDR2 SNTAGT. The CDR3 length is 15 residues. CDR3 amino acids: CAIQTGDGRSEKLFF.

The V call is TRBV18, the J call TRBJ2-5; the TRBD1 assignment by TCRdb is unverifiable without DNA. From germline, CDR1 is KGHSH and CDR2 LQKENI. The CDR3 has 15 residues. The CDR3 loop is CASSRTGQTQETQYF. Variable domain in full (rest from reference TRBV18 and TRBJ2-5): NAGVMQNPRHLVRRRGQEARLRCSPMKGHSHVYWYRQLPEEGLKFMVYLQKENIIDESGMPKERFSAEFPKEGPSILRIQQVVRGDSAAYFCASSRTGQTQETQYFGPGTRLLVL.

The V call is TRBV7-8, the J call TRBJ1-1; TCRdb returns TRBD1, unconfirmable since there is no DNA. The CDR3 sequence is 14 residues long. In germline, CDR1 is SGHVS, CDR2 FQNEAQ. The CDR3 protein is CASSFGAGNTEAFF.

The CDR3 reads CAVNEGPGANVLTF. The chain recombines TRBV3-1 with TRBJ2-6. This CDR3 contains 14 residues. CDR1 and CDR2 from the germline V gene are LGHDT and YNNKEL (reference sequence).

The rearrangement uses TRBV5-5 and TRBJ1-1; TCRdb designates TRBD1, a call that cannot be tested without DNA. Germline assignment: CDR1 SGHKS and CDR2 YYEKEE (reference sequence). The CDR3 has 15 amino acids. This CDR3 reads CASSLWYRGNTEAFF.

This chain joins TRBV19 and TRBJ2-7. The CDR3 runs 15 residues. The germline gives CDR1 LNHDA, CDR2 SQIVND (reference sequence). CDR3 sequence: CASSIGGTSVYEQYF. Variable domain in full (rest from reference TRBV19 and TRBJ2-7): DGGITQSPKYLFRKEGQNVTLSCEQNLNHDAMYWYRQDPGQGLRLIYYSQIVNDFQKGDIAEGYSVSREKKESFPLTVTSAQKNPTAFYLCASSIGGTSVYEQYFGPGTRLTVT.

The chain joins TRBV20-1 to TRBJ2-7; the TRBD2 assignment by TCRdb is unverifiable without DNA. The V gene's germline CDR1 is DFQATT and CDR2 SNEGSKA (reference sequence). This CDR3 spans 12 amino acids. CDR3 loop: CSASRREAGEYF.

The V call is TRBV7-3, the J call TRBJ1-3. Germline CDR1 SGHTA, CDR2 FQGTGA. The CDR3 contains 15 residues. CDR3 residues: CASSLNAGYGNTIYF. The full variable domain, rest sourced from reference TRBV7-3 and TRBJ1-3, is GAGVSQTPSNKVTEKGKYVELRCDPISGHTALYWYRQSLGQGPEFLIYFQGTGAADDSGLPNDRFFAVRPEGSVSTLKIQRTERGDSAVYLCASSLNAGYGNTIYFGEGSWLTVV.

This chain joins TRBV30 and TRBJ2-2. Germline V CDR1 and CDR2: GTSNPN, SVGIG (reference sequence). The CDR3 consists of 13 residues. The CDR3 loop reads CAWSIPNTGELFF.